A single sample gave rise to the 5 T cell receptor beta chains below, sequenced in a study of T cell repertoires in cytomegalovirus infection (dated by TCRdb to about 2019). Their target antigens are unknown. The sample's treatment or condition label, in plain terms: in vitro stimulation with specific CMV peptide epitopes to enrich CMV-specific T cells. The instrument given in TCRdb is Illumina HiSeq 1500. The public sequencing data were trimmed at Q25 with fastp and processed into clonotypes with MiXCR by TCRdb, which kept only in-frame beta chains. Identical CDR3 proteins give one entry, which carries the most common genes and DNA. Within this sample are roughly 100,000 distinct CDR3 sequences, with about 40% of them counted one time only. The ten largest clones add up to around 70% of the sample. The sample in question was CD8+ T cells from cultured PBMCs, obtained from culture after CMV antigen stimulation. These TCRs come from a human donor in good health (CMV status not recorded). Some clones in this sample may be carry-over from other donors' samples.

Here the CDR3 reads CASSPGTMNTGELFF. The CDR3 nucleotides are TGTGCCAGCAGCCCCGGGACCATGAACACCGGGGAGCTGTTTTTT. V and J are TRBV7-8 and TRBJ2-2; D assignment may be TRBD1 or TRBD2 (5 bases each). Trimming cost V 5 bases and J 1 base, with 11 bases left between them. Germline assignment: CDR1 SGHVS and CDR2 FQNEAQ. The CDR3 has 15 residues.

The chain joins TRBV12-3 or TRBV12-4 to TRBJ2-3; D may be TRBD2 (6 bases). CDR3 size: 14 residues. Between the trimmed V and J ends, which lost 7 bases and 2 bases, there was a span of 13 bases. The CDR3 is CASTPAGPTDTQYF. In DNA, the CDR3 is TGTGCCAGCACCCCAGCGGGTCCCACAGATACGCAGTATTTT.

As concerns this clonotype: The CDR3 ends on some other residue instead of the conserved phenylalanine or tryptophan, so this is likely a read error. J is TRBJ1-1 and V is TRBV6-1; 7 nucleotides line up with TRBD1. Losses at the gene ends were 2 bases for V and 5 bases for J; bases not matched to a gene: 5. Germline lookup yields CDR1 MNHNS and CDR2 SASEGT. This CDR3 is 14 amino acids long. CDR3 protein: CASSERGLGTEAFL. Here the CDR3 DNA reads TGTGCCAGCAGTGAAAGGGGGCTGGGTACTGAAGCTTTCCTT.

The table lists this clonotype with a count of one. The gene calls are TRBV9 and TRBJ2-7; no clear D gene. The CDR3 runs to 13 residues. Germline CDR1 reads SGDLS; CDR2 reads YYNGEE. V dropped 0 bases and J dropped 0 bases, with 4 bases sitting between them. CDR3 region: CASSVESSYEQYF. CDR3 bases: TGTGCCAGCAGCGTAGAATCCTCCTACGAGCAGTACTTC.

There are many counts of this clonotype. The chain has TRBV7-9 and TRBJ2-1; 7 nucleotides agree with TRBD1. This CDR3 is 12 amino acids long. The junction had 5 bases not matched to a gene; V was cut back by 5 bases and J by 10 bases. CDR1 is SEHNR and CDR2 is FQNEAQ in the germline V gene (reference sequence). CDR3 bases: TGTGCCAGCAGCCTAACAGGGGACGAGCAGTTCTTC. Its protein product is CASSLTGDEQFF.